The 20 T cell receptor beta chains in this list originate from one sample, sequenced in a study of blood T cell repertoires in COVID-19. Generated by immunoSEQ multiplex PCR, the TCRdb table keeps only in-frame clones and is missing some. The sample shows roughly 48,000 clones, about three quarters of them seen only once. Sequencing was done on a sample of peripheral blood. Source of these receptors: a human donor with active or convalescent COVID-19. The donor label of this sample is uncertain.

The CDR3 DNA follows: TGTGCCAGCAGCCCCGGAGGGACAGGGCATGAAAAACTGTTTTTT. Translated: CASSPGGTGHEKLFF. V usage is TRBV28 and J usage is TRBJ1-4, with 9 bases lining up with TRBD1. This CDR3 contains 15 residues. The germline gives CDR1 MDHEN, CDR2 SYDVKM. Germline trimming cut 6 bases from V and 6 bases from J; bases unmatched to any gene: 8.

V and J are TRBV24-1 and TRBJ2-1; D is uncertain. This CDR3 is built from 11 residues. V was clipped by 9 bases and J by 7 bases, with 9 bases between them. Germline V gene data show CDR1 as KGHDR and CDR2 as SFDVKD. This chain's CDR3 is CATVYMNEQFF. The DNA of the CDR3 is TGTGCCACCGTTTACATGAATGAGCAGTTCTTC.

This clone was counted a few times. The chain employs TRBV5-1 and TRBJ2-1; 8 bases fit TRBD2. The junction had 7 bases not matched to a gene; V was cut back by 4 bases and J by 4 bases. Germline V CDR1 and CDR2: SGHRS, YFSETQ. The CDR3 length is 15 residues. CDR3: CASSITSGSYNEQFF. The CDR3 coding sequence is TGCGCCAGCAGCATTACTAGCGGATCATACAATGAGCAGTTCTTC. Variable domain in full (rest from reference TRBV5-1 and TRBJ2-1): KAGVTQTPRYLIKTRGQQVTLSCSPISGHRSVSWYQQTPGQGLQFLFEYFSETQRNKGNFPGRFSGRQFSNSRSEMNVSTLELGDSALYLCASSITSGSYNEQFFGPGTRLTVL.

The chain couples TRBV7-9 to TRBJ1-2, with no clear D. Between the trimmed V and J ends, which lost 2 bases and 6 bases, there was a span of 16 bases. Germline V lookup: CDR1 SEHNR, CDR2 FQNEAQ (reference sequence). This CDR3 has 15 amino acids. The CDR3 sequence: CASSLYRREIHGYTF. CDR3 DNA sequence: TGTGCCAGCAGCTTATATAGGAGGGAGATCCATGGCTACACCTTC.

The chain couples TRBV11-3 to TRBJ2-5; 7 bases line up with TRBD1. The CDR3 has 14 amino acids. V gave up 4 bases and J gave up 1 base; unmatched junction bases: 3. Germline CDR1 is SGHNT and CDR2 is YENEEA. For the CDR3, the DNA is TGTGCCAGCAGCTCTTACAGGGGCCAAGAGACCCAGTACTTC. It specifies CASSSYRGQETQYF.

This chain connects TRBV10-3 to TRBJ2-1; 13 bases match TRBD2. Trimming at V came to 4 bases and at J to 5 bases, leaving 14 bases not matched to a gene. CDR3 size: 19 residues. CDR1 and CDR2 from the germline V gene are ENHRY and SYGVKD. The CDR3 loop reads CAISAMGGRGTSGNNEQFF. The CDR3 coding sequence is TGTGCCATCAGTGCTATGGGTGGCAGGGGGACTAGCGGGAACAATGAGCAGTTCTTC.

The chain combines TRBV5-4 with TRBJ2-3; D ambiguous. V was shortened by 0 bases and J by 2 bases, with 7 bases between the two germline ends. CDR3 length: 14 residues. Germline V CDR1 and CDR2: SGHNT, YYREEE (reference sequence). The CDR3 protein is CASSLDGFTDTQYF. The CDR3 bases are TGTGCCAGCAGCTTGGACGGGTTCACAGATACGCAGTATTTT.

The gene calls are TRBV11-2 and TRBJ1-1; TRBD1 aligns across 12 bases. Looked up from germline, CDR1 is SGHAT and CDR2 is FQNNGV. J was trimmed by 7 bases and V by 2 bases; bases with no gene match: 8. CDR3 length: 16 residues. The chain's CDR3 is CASSLWTGQGASEAFF. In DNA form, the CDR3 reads TGTGCCAGCAGCTTATGGACGGGACAGGGGGCGAGTGAAGCTTTCTTT. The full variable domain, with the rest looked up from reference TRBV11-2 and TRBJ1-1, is EAGVAQSPRYKIIEKRQSVAFWCNPISGHATLYWYQQILGQGPKLLIQFQNNGVVDDSQLPKDRFSAERLKGVDSTLKIQPAKLEDSAVYLCASSLWTGQGASEAFFGQGTRLTVV.

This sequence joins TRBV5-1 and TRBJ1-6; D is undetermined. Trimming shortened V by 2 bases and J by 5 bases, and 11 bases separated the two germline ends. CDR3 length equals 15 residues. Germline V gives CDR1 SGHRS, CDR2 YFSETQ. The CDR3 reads CASSLVAGNNSPLHF. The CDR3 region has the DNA TGCGCCAGCAGCTTAGTGGCAGGCAATAATTCACCCCTCCACTTT.

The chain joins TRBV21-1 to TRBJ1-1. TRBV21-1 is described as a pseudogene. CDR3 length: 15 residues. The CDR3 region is CASSNRVGRETEAFF. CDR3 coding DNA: TGTGCCAGCAGCAATCGAGTCGGTCGGGAGACTGAAGCTTTCTTT.

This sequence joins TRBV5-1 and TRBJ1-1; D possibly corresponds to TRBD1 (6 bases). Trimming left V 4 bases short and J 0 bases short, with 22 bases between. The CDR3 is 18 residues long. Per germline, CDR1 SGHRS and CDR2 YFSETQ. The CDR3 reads CASSLFPQGSTMNTEAFF. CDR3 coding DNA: TGCGCCAGCAGCCTATTTCCACAGGGATCGACGATGAACACTGAAGCTTTCTTT. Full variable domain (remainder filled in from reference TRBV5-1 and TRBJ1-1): KAGVTQTPRYLIKTRGQQVTLSCSPISGHRSVSWYQQTPGQGLQFLFEYFSETQRNKGNFPGRFSGRQFSNSRSEMNVSTLELGDSALYLCASSLFPQGSTMNTEAFFGQGTRLTVV.

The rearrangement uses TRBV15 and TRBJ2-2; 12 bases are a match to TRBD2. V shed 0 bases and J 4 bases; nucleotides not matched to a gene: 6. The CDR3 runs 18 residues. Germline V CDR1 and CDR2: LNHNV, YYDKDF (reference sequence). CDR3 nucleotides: TGTGCCACCAGCAGAGATCCTAGCGGGAGGGTAGGCACCGGGGAGCTGTTTTTT. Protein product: CATSRDPSGRVGTGELFF.

The CDR3 loop is CASRLGQSTDTQYF. The CDR3, as DNA: TGTGCCAGCAGACTCGGACAGAGCACAGATACGCAGTATTTT. J is TRBJ2-3 and V is TRBV5-4; weak D call: TRBD1 (6 bases). V lost 5 bases and J lost 0, with 10 bases in between. Germline V gene data show CDR1 as SGHNT and CDR2 as YYREEE (reference sequence). The CDR3 contains 14 residues.

The CDR3 DNA sequence: TGCGCCAGCAGCTTGGCCTTGGTGGGGGCATTGAAGAAACTGTTTTTT. It encodes CASSLALVGALKKLFF. The genes are TRBV5-1 and TRBJ1-4; tentatively, D is TRBD1 (6 bases). The germline CDR1 and CDR2 sequences are SGHRS and YFSETQ. The CDR3 sequence is 16 residues long. Trimming shortened V by 0 bases and J by 11 bases, and 20 bases separated the two germline ends.

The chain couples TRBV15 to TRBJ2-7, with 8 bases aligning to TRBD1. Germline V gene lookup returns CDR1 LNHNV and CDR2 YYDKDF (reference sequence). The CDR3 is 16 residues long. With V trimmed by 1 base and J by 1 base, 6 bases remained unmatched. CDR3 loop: CATSRGWQGASYEQYF. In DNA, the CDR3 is TGTGCCACCAGCAGAGGGTGGCAGGGGGCATCCTACGAGCAGTACTTC.

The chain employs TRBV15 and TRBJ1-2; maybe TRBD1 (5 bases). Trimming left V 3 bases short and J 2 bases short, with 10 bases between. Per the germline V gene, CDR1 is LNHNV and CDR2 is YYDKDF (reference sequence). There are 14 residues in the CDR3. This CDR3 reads CATSSGARNYGYTF. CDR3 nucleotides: TGTGCCACCAGCAGTGGGGCCAGGAACTATGGCTACACCTTC.

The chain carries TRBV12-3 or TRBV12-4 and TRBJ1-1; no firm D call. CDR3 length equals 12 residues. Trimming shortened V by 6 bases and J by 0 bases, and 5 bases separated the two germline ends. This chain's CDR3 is CASRTMNTEAFF. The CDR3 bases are TGTGCCAGCAGGACTATGAACACTGAAGCTTTCTTT.

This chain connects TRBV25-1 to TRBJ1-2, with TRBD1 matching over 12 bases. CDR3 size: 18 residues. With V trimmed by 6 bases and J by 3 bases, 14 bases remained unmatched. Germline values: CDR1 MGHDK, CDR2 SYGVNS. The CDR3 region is CASRRPRDRGPSDYGYTF. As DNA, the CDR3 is TGTGCCAGCAGGAGGCCCAGGGACAGGGGGCCTTCTGACTATGGCTACACCTTC.

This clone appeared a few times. The CDR3 sequence is CASSPGTDGYEQYF. CDR3 bases: TGTGCCAGCTCCCCGGGGACAGACGGCTACGAGCAGTACTTC. This chain links TRBV18 with TRBJ2-7, with 7 bases identical to TRBD1. Germline CDR1 is KGHSH and CDR2 is LQKENI. This CDR3 has 14 residues. J was trimmed by 3 bases and V by 6 bases; bases with no gene match: 8.

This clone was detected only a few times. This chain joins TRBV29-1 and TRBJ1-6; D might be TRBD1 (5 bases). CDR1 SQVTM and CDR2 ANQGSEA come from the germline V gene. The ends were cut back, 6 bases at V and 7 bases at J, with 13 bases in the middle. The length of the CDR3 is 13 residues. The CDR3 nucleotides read TGCAGCGTAGCCGTTCGGGGGAATTCACCCCTCCACTTT. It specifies CSVAVRGNSPLHF.